These T cell receptor beta chains were read from a single sample in a study of Ad26.COV2.S vaccination and SARS-CoV-2 variants. Assay: immunoSEQ multiplex PCR; the TCRdb copy retains only in-frame clones and omits some. The sample lists hundreds of thousands of clones, around 92% occurring once. This sample comprised peripheral blood, obtained in a trial of Ad26.COV2.S vaccine versus placebo. The receptors derive from a person aged 18 to 65 who received the Ad26.COV2.S COVID-19 vaccine or a placebo. Both conserved end residues are part of each CDR3. Each record gives: D gene, clone size, J gene, V gene, CDR3 protein, CDR3 DNA. The D gene is left open where the match is weak. Not every row has a clone size; where given, it reads once, few, many or a size class.

D gene: TRBD2; clone size: once; J gene: TRBJ2-5; V gene: TRBV5-1; CDR3 protein: CASSFPPGDYSQETQYF; CDR3 DNA: TGCGCCAGCAGCTTCCCCCCGGGGGACTACAGCCAAGAGACCCAGTACTTC
D gene: NA; clone size: NA; J gene: TRBJ2-7; V gene: TRBV7-2; CDR3 protein: CASSHTGTQSYEQYF; CDR3 DNA: TGTGCCAGCAGCCACACAGGGACCCAGTCTTACGAGCAGTACTTC
D gene: NA; clone size: NA; J gene: TRBJ2-3; V gene: TRBV5-8; CDR3 protein: CASSSDTDTQYF; CDR3 DNA: TGTGCCAGCAGCTCCGACACAGATACGCAGTATTTT
D gene: NA; clone size: NA; J gene: TRBJ2-7; V gene: TRBV4-3; CDR3 protein: CASSQWSSYEQYF; CDR3 DNA: TGCGCCAGCAGCCAATGGAGCTCCTACGAGCAGTACTTC
D gene: NA; clone size: NA; J gene: TRBJ2-5; V gene: TRBV12-5; CDR3 protein: CASGLGKQRQEETQYF; CDR3 DNA: TGTGCTAGTGGTTTGGGGAAACAGCGACAGGAGGAGACCCAGTACTTC
D gene: NA; clone size: NA; J gene: TRBJ2-7; V gene: TRBV11-3; CDR3 protein: CASSQGGGEQYF; CDR3 DNA: TGTGCCAGCAGTCAAGGGGGAGGGGAGCAGTACTTC
D gene: NA; clone size: NA; J gene: TRBJ1-4; V gene: TRBV9; CDR3 protein: CASSVGVHLEKLFF; CDR3 DNA: TGTGCCAGCAGCGTAGGAGTTCACCTTGAAAAACTGTTTTTT
D gene: NA; clone size: NA; J gene: TRBJ2-5; V gene: TRBV7-8; CDR3 protein: CASSLFAAREDRIEETQYF; CDR3 DNA: TGTGCCAGCAGCTTATTCGCGGCCAGGGAAGACCGTATTGAAGAGACCCAGTACTTC
D gene: NA; clone size: NA; J gene: TRBJ2-3; V gene: TRBV10-1; CDR3 protein: CASSESPTVDTQYF; CDR3 DNA: TGCGCCAGCAGTGAGTCCCCGACTGTGGATACGCAGTATTTT
D gene: NA; clone size: few; J gene: TRBJ1-6; V gene: TRBV19; CDR3 protein: CASSLGGTNSPLHF; CDR3 DNA: TGTGCCAGTAGTTTGGGGGGCACAAATTCACCCCTCCACTTT
D gene: NA; clone size: NA; J gene: TRBJ2-1; V gene: TRBV29-1; CDR3 protein: CSVPPSYNEQFF; CDR3 DNA: TGCAGCGTTCCGCCCTCCTACAATGAGCAGTTCTTC
D gene: NA; clone size: NA; J gene: TRBJ2-5; V gene: TRBV9; CDR3 protein: CASSVLGEEETQYF; CDR3 DNA: TGTGCCAGCAGCGTTTTAGGGGAGGAAGAGACCCAGTACTTC
D gene: NA; clone size: NA; J gene: TRBJ2-7; V gene: TRBV5-1; CDR3 protein: CASSLETQYEQYF; CDR3 DNA: TGCGCCAGCAGCTTAGAGACACAGTACGAGCAGTACTTC
D gene: NA; clone size: NA; J gene: TRBJ2-3; V gene: TRBV5-4; CDR3 protein: CASSLGAGTARADTQYF; CDR3 DNA: TGTGCCAGCAGCTTGGGGGCCGGGACTGCCAGGGCAGATACGCAGTATTTT
D gene: TRBD2; clone size: NA; J gene: TRBJ2-2; V gene: TRBV4-3; CDR3 protein: CASSHLAGANTGELFF; CDR3 DNA: TGCGCCAGCAGCCACTTAGCGGGGGCGAACACCGGGGAGCTGTTTTTT
D gene: TRBD1; clone size: NA; J gene: TRBJ2-5; V gene: TRBV19; CDR3 protein: CASSLDRGKTQYF; CDR3 DNA: TGTGCCAGTAGTCTGGACAGGGGGAAGACCCAGTACTTC
D gene: TRBD1; clone size: NA; J gene: TRBJ2-5; V gene: TRBV6-1; CDR3 protein: CASSEDRVGAQYF; CDR3 DNA: TGTGCCAGCAGTGAGGACAGGGTGGGGGCCCAGTACTTC
D gene: NA; clone size: NA; J gene: TRBJ2-1; V gene: TRBV7-9; CDR3 protein: CASSGGQRSGYNEQFF; CDR3 DNA: TGTGCCAGCAGCGGAGGGCAGAGATCCGGCTACAATGAGCAGTTCTTC
D gene: TRBD1; clone size: few; J gene: TRBJ1-3; V gene: TRBV4-3; CDR3 protein: CASSLNRGSDWGNTIYF; CDR3 DNA: TGCGCCAGCAGCCTAAACAGGGGCAGCGATTGGGGAAACACCATATATTTT
D gene: NA; clone size: NA; J gene: TRBJ1-2; V gene: TRBV27; CDR3 protein: CASSLQGDYGYTF; CDR3 DNA: TGTGCCAGCAGTTTACAGGGTGACTATGGCTACACCTTC
D gene: TRBD1; clone size: NA; J gene: TRBJ2-7; V gene: TRBV20-1; CDR3 protein: CSASTGTGTLEQYF; CDR3 DNA: TGCAGTGCTAGTACCGGGACAGGCACACTCGAGCAGTACTTC
D gene: NA; clone size: NA; J gene: TRBJ1-6; V gene: TRBV5-5; CDR3 protein: CASSLGKTGSSYNSPLHF; CDR3 DNA: TGTGCCAGCAGCTTGGGGAAGACCGGGAGCTCCTATAATTCACCCCTCCACTTT
D gene: TRBD2; clone size: few; J gene: TRBJ2-3; V gene: TRBV13; CDR3 protein: CASSAWGGVSTDTQYF; CDR3 DNA: TGTGCCAGCAGCGCCTGGGGGGGGGTGAGCACAGATACGCAGTATTTT
D gene: TRBD1; clone size: NA; J gene: TRBJ1-2; V gene: TRBV27; CDR3 protein: CASTNSARGVSNYGYTF; CDR3 DNA: TGTGCCAGCACCAACTCGGCCAGGGGGGTTTCAAACTATGGCTACACCTTC
D gene: TRBD2; clone size: NA; J gene: TRBJ2-1; V gene: TRBV5-1; CDR3 protein: CASSLGLASSYNEQFF; CDR3 DNA: TGCGCCAGCAGCCTGGGACTAGCGAGCTCCTACAATGAGCAGTTCTTC
D gene: TRBD1; clone size: NA; J gene: TRBJ1-2; V gene: TRBV25-1; CDR3 protein: CASSEPQTGGFYGYTF; CDR3 DNA: TGTGCCAGCAGTGAGCCACAGACAGGGGGCTTCTATGGCTACACCTTC
D gene: NA; clone size: NA; J gene: TRBJ2-7; V gene: TRBV7-2; CDR3 protein: CASSLEGGRRDYEQYF; CDR3 DNA: TGTGCCAGCAGCTTAGAGGGGGGCAGGAGGGACTACGAGCAGTACTTC
D gene: NA; clone size: NA; J gene: TRBJ2-3; V gene: TRBV6-6; CDR3 protein: CASSYFESYATDTQYF; CDR3 DNA: TGTGCCAGCAGTTACTTCGAGTCGTACGCCACAGATACGCAGTATTTT
D gene: NA; clone size: NA; J gene: TRBJ1-1; V gene: TRBV7-9; CDR3 protein: CASSLDRGTDEAFF; CDR3 DNA: TGTGCCAGCAGCTTAGATCGGGGAACGGATGAAGCTTTCTTT
D gene: NA; clone size: NA; J gene: TRBJ1-5; V gene: TRBV12-2; CDR3 protein: CASRFRRGYSNQPQHF; CDR3 DNA: TGTGCAAGTCGCTTCCGCAGGGGGTATAGCAATCAGCCCCAGCATTTT
D gene: NA; clone size: NA; J gene: TRBJ1-2; V gene: TRBV30; CDR3 protein: CAWSGEYGYTF; CDR3 DNA: TGTGCCTGGAGTGGCGAATATGGCTACACCTTC
D gene: NA; clone size: NA; J gene: TRBJ1-5; V gene: TRBV6-5; CDR3 protein: CASIILGNHQPQHF; CDR3 DNA: TGTGCCAGCATTATCCTAGGAAACCATCAGCCCCAGCATTTT
D gene: NA; clone size: NA; J gene: TRBJ1-1; V gene: TRBV5-1; CDR3 protein: CASSLGPGNTEAFF; CDR3 DNA: TGCGCCAGCAGCTTGGGTCCGGGGAACACTGAAGCTTTCTTT